This T cell receptor (beta chain) was obtained from a study of early stage breast cancer tumors. TCRdb keeps only in-frame clones here, not all; method: immunoSEQ multiplex PCR. Among around 9,000 clones listed, about 70% were seen once. CDR1 and CDR2 from the germline V gene are MNHNS and SASEGT. V gave up 7 bases and J gave up 4 bases, with 14 bases separating them. The CDR3 extends over 13 amino acids. The TCR originated in a person between 55 and 70 years old with breast cancer. Sequenced material: normal breast tissue next to the tumor. The rearrangement joins TRBV6-1 to TRBJ2-7, with D possibly matching TRBD2 (6 bases). The CDR3 nucleotides read TGTGCCAGCAAGGAGGGACCCTTATACGAGCAGTACTTC. Its translation: CASKEGPLYEQYF.